This TCR beta chain originates from a study of cytomegalovirus exposure and HLA in healthy donors. Overall study context: A previous analysis identified approximately 110 million unique TCR beta sequences derived from some 170 million T cells.

PCR primers comprised 60 Vbeta and 13 Jbeta primers. The data were produced by immunoSEQ multiplex PCR, yet TCRdb's version contains in-frame clones alone and is incomplete. The table has some 160,000 clones, 80% seen once; the top ten hold around 6%. This clone appeared once. The antigen remains undetermined. Study-wide results and caveats: Most of the TCR beta V segments (in an earlier analysis) were productive either about 87% or about 30% of the time. The HLA-A and HLA-B alleles of most subjects were reportedly predicted accurately from TCR beta sequences.

Germline V gene data show CDR1 as SGDLS and CDR2 as YYNGEE. With 4 bases clipped from V and 3 bases from J, the junction kept 3 bases outside the gene matches. The CDR3 covers 15 residues. Sequencing was done on a sample of PBMCs. This clonotype was obtained from a man in his forties or fifties in good health and CMV-seronegative. The genes are TRBV9 and TRBJ2-3; 12 bases map to TRBD2. The CDR3 DNA reads TGTGCCAGCAGCCCCGGGACTAGCGGGACAGATACGCAGTATTTT. This gives the protein CASSPGTSGTDTQYF.